This TCR beta chain is drawn from a study of breast tumors, draining lymph nodes, adjacent tissues. The lymph nodes were axillary draining lymph nodes from breast cancer patients. Worth noting for this clonotype: What it binds is not known.

Broader study findings: Tumor and nontumor repertoires were significantly more similar in luminal-like than in basal-like breast cancer. Tumor TCR diversity was below lymph nodes but above nontumor tissue.

From the multiplex PCR reads, TCRdb called clonotypes with MiXCR, one entry per CDR3 protein. This table holds under 300,000 distinct CDR3 sequences, around 35% found once. This receptor was identified in a female donor with breast cancer. Some clones in this sample may be carry-over from other donors' samples. The source material was axillary lymph node tissue.

The CDR3 loop reads CASSPGSADTQYF. CDR3 sequence (DNA): TGTGCCAGCAGCCCAGGGTCCGCAGATACGCAGTATTTT. The chain is built from TRBV7-3 and TRBJ2-3; D may be TRBD1 (5 bases). CDR1 SGHTA and CDR2 FQGTGA come from the germline V gene. The ends were cut back, 5 bases at V and 4 bases at J, with 10 bases in the middle. This CDR3 has 13 residues.